The source of this T cell receptor (beta chain) is a study of CD8+ T cells in alopecia areata. Study-level information: Severity among treated patients was scored by the percentage of scalp area affected.

The treatment is: oral pan-JAK inhibitor, 5-10 mg twice daily. Comments on this clone: The antigen is unknown.

The CDR3 is made up of 16 amino acids. Trimming cost V 2 bases and J 9 bases, with 22 bases left between them. The germline CDR1 and CDR2 sequences are LNHNV and YYDKDF (reference sequence). Extracted from the samples, RNA was reverse transcribed into cDNA to serve as the sequencing template. Sequenced by immunoSEQ multiplex PCR; TCRdb stores in-frame clones only, minus some. The sample has more than 150,000 clones, approximately 60% seen once. Study-level results: Lesional scalp exceeded normal scalp in clonality, especially in alopecia totalis/universalis. In scalp and blood during tofacitinib, many expanded lesional clones persisted.

The J gene is TRBJ1-2, the V gene TRBV15; D not resolved. This specimen consisted of CD4+ T cells sorted from blood, obtained at week 4, from a patient treated with tofacitinib. The source of this sequence is a human donor with alopecia areata. The CDR3 sequence is CATSRSRAGAGNRYTF. CDR3 DNA: TGTGCCACCAGCAGATCCCGGGCGGGAGCAGGCAATCGCTACACCTTC.